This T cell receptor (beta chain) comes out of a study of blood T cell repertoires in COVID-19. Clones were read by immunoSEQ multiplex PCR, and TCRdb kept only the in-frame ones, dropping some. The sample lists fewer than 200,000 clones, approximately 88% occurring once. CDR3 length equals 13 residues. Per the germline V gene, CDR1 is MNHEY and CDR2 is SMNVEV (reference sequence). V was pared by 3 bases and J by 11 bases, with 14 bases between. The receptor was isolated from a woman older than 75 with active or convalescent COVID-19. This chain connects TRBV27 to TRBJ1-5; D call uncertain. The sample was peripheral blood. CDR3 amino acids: CASSFELDGTQHF. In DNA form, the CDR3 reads TGTGCCAGCAGTTTCGAATTGGACGGGACCCAGCATTTT.